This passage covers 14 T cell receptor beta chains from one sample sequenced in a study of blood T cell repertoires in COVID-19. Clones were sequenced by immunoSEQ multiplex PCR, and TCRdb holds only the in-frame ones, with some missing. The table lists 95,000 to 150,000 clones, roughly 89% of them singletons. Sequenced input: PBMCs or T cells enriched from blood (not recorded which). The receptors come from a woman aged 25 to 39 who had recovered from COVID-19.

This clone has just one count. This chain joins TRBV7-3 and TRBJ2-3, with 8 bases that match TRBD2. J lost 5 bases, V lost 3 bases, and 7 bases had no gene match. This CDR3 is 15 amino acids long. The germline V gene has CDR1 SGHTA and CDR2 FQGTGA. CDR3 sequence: CASSLSGSLGDTQYF. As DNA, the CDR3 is TGTGCCAGCAGCTTGAGCGGGAGTTTGGGAGATACGCAGTATTTT. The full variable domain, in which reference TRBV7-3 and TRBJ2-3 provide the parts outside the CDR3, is GAGVSQTPSNKVTEKGKYVELRCDPISGHTALYWYRQSLGQGPEFLIYFQGTGAADDSGLPNDRFFAVRPEGSVSTLKIQRTERGDSAVYLCASSLSGSLGDTQYFGPGTRLTVL.

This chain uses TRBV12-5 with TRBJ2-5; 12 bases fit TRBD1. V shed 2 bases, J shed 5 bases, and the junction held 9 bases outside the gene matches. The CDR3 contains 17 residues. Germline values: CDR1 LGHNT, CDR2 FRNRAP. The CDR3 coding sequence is TGTGCTAGTGGTTTGCAAACCGGGACAGGGGGCGCGGAGACCCAGTACTTC. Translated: CASGLQTGTGGAETQYF.

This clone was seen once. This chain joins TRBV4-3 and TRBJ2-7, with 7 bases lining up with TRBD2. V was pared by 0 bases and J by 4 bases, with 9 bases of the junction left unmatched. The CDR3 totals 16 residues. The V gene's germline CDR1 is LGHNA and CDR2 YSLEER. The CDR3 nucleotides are TGCGCCAGCAGCCAAGACCTGGGCGGGAGAGGTTACGAGCAGTACTTC. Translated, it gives CASSQDLGGRGYEQYF.

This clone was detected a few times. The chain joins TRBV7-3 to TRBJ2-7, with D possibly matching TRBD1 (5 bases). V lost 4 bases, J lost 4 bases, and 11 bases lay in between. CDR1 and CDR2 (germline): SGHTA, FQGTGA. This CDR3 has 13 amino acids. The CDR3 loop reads CASSSARGYEQYF. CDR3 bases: TGTGCCAGCAGCTCCGCTAGGGGTTACGAGCAGTACTTC.

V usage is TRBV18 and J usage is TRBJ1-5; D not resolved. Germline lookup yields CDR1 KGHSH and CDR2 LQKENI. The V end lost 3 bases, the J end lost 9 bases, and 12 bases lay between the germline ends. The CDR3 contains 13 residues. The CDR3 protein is CASSPAQARPQHF. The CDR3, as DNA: TGTGCCAGCTCACCGGCGCAGGCACGGCCCCAGCATTTT. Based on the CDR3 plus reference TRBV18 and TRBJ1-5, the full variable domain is NAGVMQNPRHLVRRRGQEARLRCSPMKGHSHVYWYRQLPEEGLKFMVYLQKENIIDESGMPKERFSAEFPKEGPSILRIQQVVRGDSAAYFCASSPAQARPQHFGDGTRLSIL.

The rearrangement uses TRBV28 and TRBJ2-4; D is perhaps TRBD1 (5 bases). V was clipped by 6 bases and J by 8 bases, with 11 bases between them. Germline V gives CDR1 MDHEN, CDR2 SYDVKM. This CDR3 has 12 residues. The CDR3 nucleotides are TGTGCCAGCAGGCAGGGTAGGGACATTCAGTACTTC. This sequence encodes CASRQGRDIQYF.

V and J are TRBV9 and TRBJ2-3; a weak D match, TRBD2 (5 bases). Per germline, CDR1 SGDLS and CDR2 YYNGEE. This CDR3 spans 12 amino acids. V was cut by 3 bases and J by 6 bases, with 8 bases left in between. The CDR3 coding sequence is TGTGCCAGCAGCGGATCTAGCGATACGCAGTATTTT. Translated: CASSGSSDTQYF. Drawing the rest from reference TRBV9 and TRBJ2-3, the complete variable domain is DSGVTQTPKHLITATGQRVTLRCSPRSGDLSVYWYQQSLDQGLQFLIQYYNGEERAKGNILERFSAQQFPDLHSELNLSSLELGDSALYFCASSGSSDTQYFGPGTRLTVL.

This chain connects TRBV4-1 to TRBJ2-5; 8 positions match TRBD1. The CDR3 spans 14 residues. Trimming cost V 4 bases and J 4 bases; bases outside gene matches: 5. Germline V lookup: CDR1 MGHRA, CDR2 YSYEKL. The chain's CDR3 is CASSPRTGLETQYF. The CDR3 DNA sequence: TGCGCCAGCAGCCCCCGGACAGGGTTAGAGACCCAGTACTTC.

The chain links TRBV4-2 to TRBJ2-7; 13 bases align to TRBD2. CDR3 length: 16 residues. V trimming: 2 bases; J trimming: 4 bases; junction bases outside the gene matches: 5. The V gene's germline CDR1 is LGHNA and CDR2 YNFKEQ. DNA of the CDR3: TGTGCCAGCAGCCAACCCGGGACTAGCGGGATTTACGAGCAGTACTTC. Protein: CASSQPGTSGIYEQYF.

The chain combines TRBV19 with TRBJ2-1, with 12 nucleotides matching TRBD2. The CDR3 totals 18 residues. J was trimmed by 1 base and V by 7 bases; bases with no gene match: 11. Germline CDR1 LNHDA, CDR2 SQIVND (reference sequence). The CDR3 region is CASIQTSGSPGSYNEQFF. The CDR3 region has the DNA TGTGCCAGTATCCAGACTAGCGGGAGTCCGGGGTCCTACAATGAGCAGTTCTTC.

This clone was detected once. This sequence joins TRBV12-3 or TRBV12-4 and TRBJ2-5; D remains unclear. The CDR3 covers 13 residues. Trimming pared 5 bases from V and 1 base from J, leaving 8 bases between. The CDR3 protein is CASSLGPQETQYF. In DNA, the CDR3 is TGTGCCAGCAGTCTTGGGCCCCAAGAGACCCAGTACTTC.

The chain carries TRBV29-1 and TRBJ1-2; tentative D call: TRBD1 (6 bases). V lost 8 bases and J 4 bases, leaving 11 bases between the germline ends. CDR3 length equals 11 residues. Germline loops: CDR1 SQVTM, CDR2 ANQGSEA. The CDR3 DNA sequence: TGCAGCTCCAGGACAGTCTATGGCTACACCTTC. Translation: CSSRTVYGYTF.

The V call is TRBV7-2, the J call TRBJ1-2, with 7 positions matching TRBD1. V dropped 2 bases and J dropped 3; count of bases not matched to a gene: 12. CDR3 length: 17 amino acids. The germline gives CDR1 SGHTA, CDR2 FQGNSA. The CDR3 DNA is TGTGCCAGCAGCTTAATTCCGGTCGGGCAGGGGGACTATGGCTACACCTTC. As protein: CASSLIPVGQGDYGYTF.

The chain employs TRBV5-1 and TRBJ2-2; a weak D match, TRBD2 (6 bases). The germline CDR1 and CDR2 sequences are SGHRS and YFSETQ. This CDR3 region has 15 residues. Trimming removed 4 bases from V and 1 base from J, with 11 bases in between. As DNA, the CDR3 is TGCGCCAGCAGCACAAATAGCGGGAACACCGGGGAGCTGTTTTTT. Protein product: CASSTNSGNTGELFF. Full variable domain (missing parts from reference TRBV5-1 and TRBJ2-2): KAGVTQTPRYLIKTRGQQVTLSCSPISGHRSVSWYQQTPGQGLQFLFEYFSETQRNKGNFPGRFSGRQFSNSRSEMNVSTLELGDSALYLCASSTNSGNTGELFFGEGSRLTVL.